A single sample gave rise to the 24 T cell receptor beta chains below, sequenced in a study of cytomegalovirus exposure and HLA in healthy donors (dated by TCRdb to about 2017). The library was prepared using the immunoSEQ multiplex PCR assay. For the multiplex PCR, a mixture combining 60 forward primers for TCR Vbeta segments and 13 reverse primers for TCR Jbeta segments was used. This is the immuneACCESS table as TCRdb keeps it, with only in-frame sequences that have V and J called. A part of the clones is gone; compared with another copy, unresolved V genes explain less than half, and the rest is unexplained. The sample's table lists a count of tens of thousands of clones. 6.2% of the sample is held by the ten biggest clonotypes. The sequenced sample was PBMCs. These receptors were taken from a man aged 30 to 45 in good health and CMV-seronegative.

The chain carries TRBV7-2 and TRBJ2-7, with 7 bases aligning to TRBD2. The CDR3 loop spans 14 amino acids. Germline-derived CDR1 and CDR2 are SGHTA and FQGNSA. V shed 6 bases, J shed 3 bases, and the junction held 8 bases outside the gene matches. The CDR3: CASRAGLRDYEQYF. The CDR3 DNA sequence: TGTGCCAGCAGGGCGGGACTAAGGGACTACGAGCAGTACTTC.

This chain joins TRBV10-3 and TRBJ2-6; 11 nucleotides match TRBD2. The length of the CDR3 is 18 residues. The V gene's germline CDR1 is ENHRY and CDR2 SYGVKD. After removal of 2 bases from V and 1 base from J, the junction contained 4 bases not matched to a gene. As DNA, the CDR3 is TGTGCCATCAGTGAGCCAGGGACTAGCGGATCTGGGGCCAACGTCCTGACTTTC. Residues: CAISEPGTSGSGANVLTF.

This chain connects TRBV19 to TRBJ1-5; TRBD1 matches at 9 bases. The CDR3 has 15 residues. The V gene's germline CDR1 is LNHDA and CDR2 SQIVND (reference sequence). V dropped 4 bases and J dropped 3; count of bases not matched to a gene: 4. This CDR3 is CASSTGTGPNQPQHF. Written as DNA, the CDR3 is TGTGCCAGTAGTACAGGGACAGGGCCCAATCAGCCCCAGCATTTT.

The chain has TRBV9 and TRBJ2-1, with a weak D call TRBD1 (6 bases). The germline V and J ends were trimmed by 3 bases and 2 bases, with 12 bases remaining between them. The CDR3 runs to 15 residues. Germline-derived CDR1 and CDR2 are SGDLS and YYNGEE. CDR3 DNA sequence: TGTGCCAGCAGCGCTTGGGACACGGCCTACAATGAGCAGTTCTTC. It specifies CASSAWDTAYNEQFF.

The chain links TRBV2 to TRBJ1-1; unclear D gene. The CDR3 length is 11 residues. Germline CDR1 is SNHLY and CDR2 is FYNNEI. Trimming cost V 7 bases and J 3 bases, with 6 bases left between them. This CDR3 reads CASIRDTEAFF. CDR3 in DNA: TGTGCCAGCATCCGAGACACTGAAGCTTTCTTT.

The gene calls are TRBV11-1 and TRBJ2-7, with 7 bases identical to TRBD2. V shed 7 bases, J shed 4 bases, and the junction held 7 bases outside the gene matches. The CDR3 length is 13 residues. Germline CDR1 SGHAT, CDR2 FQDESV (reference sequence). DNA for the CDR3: TGTGCCAGCACCCTGGACGGGAGGTACGAGCAGTACTTC. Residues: CASTLDGRYEQYF.

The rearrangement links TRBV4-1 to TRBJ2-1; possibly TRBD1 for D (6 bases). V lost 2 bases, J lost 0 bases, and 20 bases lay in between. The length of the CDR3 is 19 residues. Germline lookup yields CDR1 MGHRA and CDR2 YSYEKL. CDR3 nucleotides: TGCGCCAGCAGCCAAACTAGAGGGGGTATCGTGAGCTCCTACAATGAGCAGTTCTTC. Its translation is CASSQTRGGIVSSYNEQFF.

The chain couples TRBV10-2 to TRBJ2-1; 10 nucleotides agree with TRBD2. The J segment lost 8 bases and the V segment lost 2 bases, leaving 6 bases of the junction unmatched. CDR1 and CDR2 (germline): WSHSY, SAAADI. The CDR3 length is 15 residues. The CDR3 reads CASSELVAGGHEQFF. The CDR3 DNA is TGCGCCAGCAGTGAGCTAGTAGCGGGAGGCCATGAGCAGTTCTTC.

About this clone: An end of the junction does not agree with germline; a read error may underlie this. CDR3 sequence: CASSAPAGGTSGNSHLHF. CDR3 bases: TGTGCCAGCAGTGCCCCTGCTGGAGGGACCAGCGGGAATTCACACCTCCACTTT. This chain links TRBV6-1 with TRBJ1-6; D may be TRBD1 (5 bases). CDR3 size: 18 residues. Germline CDR1 is MNHNS and CDR2 is SASEGT.

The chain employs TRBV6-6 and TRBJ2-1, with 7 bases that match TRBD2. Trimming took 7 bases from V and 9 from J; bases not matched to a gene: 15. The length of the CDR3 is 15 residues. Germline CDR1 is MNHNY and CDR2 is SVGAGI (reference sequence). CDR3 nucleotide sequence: TGTGCCAGCATTAATCCGGGACTATCTGGAGGTGAGCAGTTCTTC. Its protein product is CASINPGLSGGEQFF.

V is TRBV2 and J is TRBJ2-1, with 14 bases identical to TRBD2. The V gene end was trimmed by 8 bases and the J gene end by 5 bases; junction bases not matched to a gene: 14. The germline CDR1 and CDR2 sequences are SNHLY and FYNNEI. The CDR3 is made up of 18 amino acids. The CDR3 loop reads CASRKETSGRGADNEQFF. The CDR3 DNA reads TGTGCCAGCCGGAAGGAGACTAGCGGGAGGGGAGCCGACAATGAGCAGTTCTTC.

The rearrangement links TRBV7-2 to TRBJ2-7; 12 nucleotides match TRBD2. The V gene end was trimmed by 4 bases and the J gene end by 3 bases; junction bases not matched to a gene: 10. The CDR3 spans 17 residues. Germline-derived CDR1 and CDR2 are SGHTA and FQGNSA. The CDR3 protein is CASSSGLAGRQLYEQYF. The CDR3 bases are TGTGCCAGCAGCTCCGGACTAGCGGGACGACAACTCTACGAGCAGTACTTC. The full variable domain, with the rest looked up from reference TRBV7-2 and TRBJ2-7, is GAGVSQSPSNKVTEKGKDVELRCDPISGHTALYWYRQSLGQGLEFLIYFQGNSAPDKSGLPSDRFSAERTGGSVSTLTIQRTQQEDSAVYLCASSSGLAGRQLYEQYFGPGTRLTVT.

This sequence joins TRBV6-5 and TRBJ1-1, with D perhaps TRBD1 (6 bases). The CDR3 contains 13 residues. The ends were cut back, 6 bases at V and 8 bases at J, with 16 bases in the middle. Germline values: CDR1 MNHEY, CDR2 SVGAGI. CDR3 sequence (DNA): TGTGCCAGCAGCTCCGACAGGCTGGGGGAAGCTTTCTTT. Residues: CASSSDRLGEAFF.

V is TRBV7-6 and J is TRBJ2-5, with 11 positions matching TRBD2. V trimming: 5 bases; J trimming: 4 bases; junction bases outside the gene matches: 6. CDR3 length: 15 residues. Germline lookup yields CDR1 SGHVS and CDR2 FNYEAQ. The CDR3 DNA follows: TGTGCCAGCAGCCCGACTAGCGGGATTATAGAGACCCAGTACTTC. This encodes CASSPTSGIIETQYF.

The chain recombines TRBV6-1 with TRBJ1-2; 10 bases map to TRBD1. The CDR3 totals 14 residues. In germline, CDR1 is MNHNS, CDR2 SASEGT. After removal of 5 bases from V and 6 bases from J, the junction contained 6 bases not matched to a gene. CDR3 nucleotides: TGTGCCAGCAGTTCCCGGGACAGGGGCAATGGCTACACCTTC. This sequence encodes CASSSRDRGNGYTF.

The CDR3 DNA reads TGCAGCGCCCGACAGGGTGATGGCTACACCTTC. Residues: CSARQGDGYTF. The chain joins TRBV29-1 to TRBJ1-2; 7 nucleotides align to TRBD1. Germline V gives CDR1 SQVTM, CDR2 ANQGSEA. Germline trimming cut 7 bases from V and 6 bases from J; bases unmatched to any gene: 5. This CDR3 is 11 amino acids long. Using reference TRBV29-1 and TRBJ1-2 for the parts outside the CDR3, the full variable domain is SAVISQKPSRDICQRGTSLTIQCQVDSQVTMMFWYRQQPGQSLTLIATANQGSEATYESGFVIDKFPISRPNLTFSTLTVSNMSPEDSSIYLCSARQGDGYTFGSGTRLTVV.

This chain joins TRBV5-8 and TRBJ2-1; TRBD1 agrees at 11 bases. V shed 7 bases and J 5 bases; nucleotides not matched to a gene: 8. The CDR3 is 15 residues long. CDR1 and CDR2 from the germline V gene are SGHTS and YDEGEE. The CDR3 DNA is TGTGCCAGCCCCAAGGGGGACAGGGGGGACAATGAGCAGTTCTTC. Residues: CASPKGDRGDNEQFF.

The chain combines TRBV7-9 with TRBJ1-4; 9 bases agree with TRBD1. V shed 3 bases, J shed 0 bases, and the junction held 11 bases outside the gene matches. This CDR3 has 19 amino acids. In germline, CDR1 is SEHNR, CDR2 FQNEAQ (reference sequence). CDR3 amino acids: CASSFPRDRAAATNEKLFF. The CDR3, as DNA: TGTGCCAGCAGCTTCCCCCGGGACAGGGCTGCGGCAACTAATGAAAAACTGTTTTTT.

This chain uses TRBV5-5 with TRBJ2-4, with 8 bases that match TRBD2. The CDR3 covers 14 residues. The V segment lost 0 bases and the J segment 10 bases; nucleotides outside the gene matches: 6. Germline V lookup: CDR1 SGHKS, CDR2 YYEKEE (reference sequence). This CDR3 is CASSLGREDGIQYF. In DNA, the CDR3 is TGTGCCAGCAGCTTGGGGCGGGAGGATGGAATTCAGTACTTC. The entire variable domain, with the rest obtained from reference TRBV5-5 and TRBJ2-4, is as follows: DAGVTQSPTHLIKTRGQQVTLRCSPISGHKSVSWYQQVLGQGPQFIFQYYEKEERGRGNFPDRFSARQFPNYSSELNVNALLLGDSALYLCASSLGREDGIQYFGAGTRLSVL.

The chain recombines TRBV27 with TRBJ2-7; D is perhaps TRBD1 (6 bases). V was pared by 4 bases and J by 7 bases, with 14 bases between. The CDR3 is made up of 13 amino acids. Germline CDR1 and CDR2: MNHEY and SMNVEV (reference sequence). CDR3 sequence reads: CASSSRGGREQYF. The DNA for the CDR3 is TGTGCCAGCAGTTCCAGGGGTGGTAGGGAGCAGTACTTC.

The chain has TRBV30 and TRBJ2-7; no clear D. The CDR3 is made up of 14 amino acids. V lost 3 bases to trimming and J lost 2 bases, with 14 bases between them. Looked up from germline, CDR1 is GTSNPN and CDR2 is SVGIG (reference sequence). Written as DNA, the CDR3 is TGTGCCTGGAGACACGGCGCGGCAGCCTACGAGCAGTACTTC. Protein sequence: CAWRHGAAAYEQYF.

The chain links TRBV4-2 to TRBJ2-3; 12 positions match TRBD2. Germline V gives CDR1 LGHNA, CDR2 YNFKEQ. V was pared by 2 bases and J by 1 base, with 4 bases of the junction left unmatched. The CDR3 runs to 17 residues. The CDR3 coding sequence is TGTGCCAGCAGCCAACCTAGCGGGGGGGCGGGCACAGATACGCAGTATTTT. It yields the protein CASSQPSGGAGTDTQYF.

The CDR3 region has the DNA TGTGCCGGTGCGAGGACTAGCGTACCTAGCACAGATACGCAGTATTTT. Translation: CAGARTSVPSTDTQYF. V and J are TRBV10-3 and TRBJ2-3, with 9 positions matching TRBD2. The CDR3 spans 16 residues. V shed 11 bases, J shed 0 bases, and the junction held 12 bases outside the gene matches. Germline loops: CDR1 ENHRY, CDR2 SYGVKD.

For the CDR3, the DNA is TGTGCCAGCTCACCACTAGCGGGAAACAATGAGCAGTTCTTC. Residues: CASSPLAGNNEQFF. The chain has TRBV18 and TRBJ2-1, with 8 positions matching TRBD2. V lost 1 base to trimming and J lost 5 bases; unmatched junction nucleotides: 1. There are 14 residues in the CDR3. Germline V lookup: CDR1 KGHSH, CDR2 LQKENI.